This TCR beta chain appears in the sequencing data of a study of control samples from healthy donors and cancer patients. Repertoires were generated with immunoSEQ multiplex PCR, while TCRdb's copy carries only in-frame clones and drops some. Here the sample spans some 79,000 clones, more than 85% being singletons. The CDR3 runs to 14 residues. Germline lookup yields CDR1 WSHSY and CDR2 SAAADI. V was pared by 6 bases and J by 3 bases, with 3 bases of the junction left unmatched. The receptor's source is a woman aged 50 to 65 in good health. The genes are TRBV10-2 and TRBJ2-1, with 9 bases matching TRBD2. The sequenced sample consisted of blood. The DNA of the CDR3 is TGCGCCAGCAGCATAGCGGGAGACTACAATGAGCAGTTCTTC. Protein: CASSIAGDYNEQFF.